Each of the 20 T cell receptor beta chains below was sequenced from the same sample in a study of blood T cells in healthy people across ages. A sample-barcoded 5' primer and a J-beta primer mix were used in a second PCR of roughly 7 to 12 cycles. TCRdb called the 5' RACE reads again in MiXCR, with one record for every CDR3 protein. The sample gives 910,000 or so distinct CDR3 sequences, roughly 51% of which show up once; 20% to 25% is in the top ten. Sequences were obtained from blood. These TCRs come from a woman aged 55-69 years in good health.

This clonotype was detected only a few times. The chain uses TRBV28 and TRBJ2-5; D assignment may be TRBD1 or TRBD2 (5 bases each). Between the trimmed V and J ends, which lost 7 bases and 5 bases, there was a span of 11 bases. Germline CDR1 reads MDHEN; CDR2 reads SYDVKM. The CDR3 loop spans 12 amino acids. The CDR3 spells CASNRWGETQYF. The CDR3 DNA is TGTGCCAGCAATCGATGGGGGGAGACCCAGTACTTC. Based on the CDR3 plus reference TRBV28 and TRBJ2-5, the full variable domain is DVKVTQSSRYLVKRTGEKVFLECVQDMDHENMFWYRQDPGLGLRLIYFSYDVKMKEKGDIPEGYSVSREKKERFSLILESASTNQTSMYLCASNRWGETQYFGPGTRLLVL.

This clonotype has only a few counts. As DNA, the CDR3 is TGTGCCAGCAGTTTGCTGACAGGGTCAGATTGGGAGACCCAGTACTTC. It encodes CASSLLTGSDWETQYF. The chain carries TRBV28 and TRBJ2-5, with TRBD1 identical over 7 bases. The V and J ends lost 3 bases and 5 bases, in that order; junction bases with no gene match: 12. There are 16 residues in the CDR3. Germline assignment: CDR1 MDHEN and CDR2 SYDVKM.

V usage is TRBV12-3 or TRBV12-4 and J usage is TRBJ2-5, with D hard to call. V lost 5 bases, J lost 4 bases, and 8 bases lay in between. The CDR3 extends over 12 amino acids. The CDR3 sequence: CASSHSRETQYF. The DNA of the CDR3 is TGTGCCAGCAGTCATAGTAGAGAGACCCAGTACTTC.

This clonotype was picked up many times. The V call is TRBV20-1, the J call TRBJ2-1; possible D gene TRBD2, 6 bases. Per germline, CDR1 DFQATT and CDR2 SNEGSKA (reference sequence). The CDR3 sequence is 8 residues long. The chain's CDR3 is CSAGRQFF. CDR3 coding DNA: TGCAGCGCCGGGAGGCAGTTCTTC.

In its sample, this clonotype was seen many times. The V and J genes are TRBV3-1 and TRBJ2-3; D possibly corresponds to TRBD2 (6 bases). Trimming pared 2 bases from V and 0 bases from J, leaving 9 bases between. CDR1 LGHDT and CDR2 YNNKEL come from the germline V gene (reference sequence). The CDR3 extends over 15 amino acids. CDR3 sequence: CASSQRETSTDTQYF. The CDR3 region has the DNA TGTGCCAGCAGCCAACGGGAGACTAGCACAGATACGCAGTATTTT.

The chain links TRBV27 to TRBJ1-1, with 8 positions matching TRBD1. The germline V gene has CDR1 MNHEY and CDR2 SMNVEV (reference sequence). J was trimmed by 11 bases and V by 3 bases; bases with no gene match: 17. The CDR3 extends over 16 amino acids. The CDR3: CASSLETGAPPNQAFF. The CDR3 DNA is TGTGCCAGCAGTTTGGAGACAGGGGCCCCACCGAATCAGGCTTTCTTT.

The chain uses TRBV4-1 and TRBJ2-5; 11 nucleotides line up with TRBD1. There are 18 residues in the CDR3. Germline CDR1 and CDR2: MGHRA and YSYEKL. V shed 2 bases, J shed 4 bases, and the junction held 12 bases outside the gene matches. CDR3: CASSQWDTRTGGGETQYF. DNA of the CDR3: TGCGCCAGCAGCCAATGGGATACCCGGACAGGGGGCGGAGAGACCCAGTACTTC.

The rearrangement joins TRBV20-1 to TRBJ2-5; D unresolved. The DNA end favors TRBJ2-7, so the J call may be wrong. The CDR3 has 12 residues. From germline, CDR1 is DFQATT and CDR2 SNEGSKA (reference sequence). For the CDR3, the DNA is TGCAGTGCTAGAGACCAGCCCTACGAGCAGTACTTC. It yields the protein CSARDQPYEQYF.

This chain links TRBV4-1 with TRBJ1-1; maybe TRBD1 (5 bases). Trimming pared 8 bases from V and 1 base from J, leaving 17 bases between. In germline, CDR1 is MGHRA, CDR2 YSYEKL. CDR3 length equals 15 residues. CDR3 region: CASRGVQRQNTEAFF. CDR3 sequence (DNA): TGCGCCAGCCGGGGGGTACAGCGACAGAACACTGAAGCTTTCTTT.

The V and J genes are TRBV6-6 and TRBJ1-3; D call uncertain. V was pared by 4 bases and J by 4 bases, with 14 bases between. The CDR3 runs 15 residues. Germline V lookup: CDR1 MNHNY, CDR2 SVGAGI (reference sequence). CDR3 region: CASSSGSVPGNTIYF. CDR3 DNA sequence: TGTGCCAGCAGTTCCGGAAGCGTTCCGGGAAACACCATATATTTT.

The chain couples TRBV20-1 to TRBJ1-1, with D unresolved. The CDR3 consists of 12 residues. Germline assignment: CDR1 DFQATT and CDR2 SNEGSKA (reference sequence). Trimming pared 2 bases from V and 11 bases from J, leaving 15 bases between. This CDR3 reads CSARMGGIKAFF. Here the CDR3 DNA reads TGCAGTGCTAGAATGGGAGGGATTAAGGCTTTCTTT.

This clonotype was seen only a few times. V usage is TRBV3-1 and J usage is TRBJ2-5; D is uncertain. The CDR3 length is 12 residues. Trimming removed 3 bases from V and 7 bases from J, with 9 bases in between. Germline lookup yields CDR1 LGHDT and CDR2 YNNKEL (reference sequence). CDR3 DNA: TGTGCCAGCAGCCAGAGAAAAGCGACCCAGTACTTC. Its translation: CASSQRKATQYF.

The chain combines TRBV7-3 with TRBJ2-3, with D possibly TRBD2 on 5 matching bases. This CDR3 contains 16 residues. The germline V gene has CDR1 SGHTA and CDR2 FQGTGA. Trimming removed 2 bases from V and 1 base from J, with 13 bases in between. The CDR3 nucleotides are TGTGCCAGCAGCTTATACGGGTCCGGGGGCACAGATACGCAGTATTTT. The encoded protein is CASSLYGSGGTDTQYF.

The chain links TRBV7-3 to TRBJ2-4, with a tentative D call TRBD1 (6 bases). The J call is doubtful: the DNA matches TRBJ2-7 better. Germline-derived CDR1 and CDR2 are SGHTA and FQGTGA. The CDR3 spans 15 residues. CDR3 bases: TGTGCCAGCAGCCAACAGGGAACGGGCAGCTACGAGCAGTACTTC. Encoded protein: CASSQQGTGSYEQYF.

The chain combines TRBV28 with TRBJ2-4; D remains ambiguous. The J call could be wrong; TRBJ2-7 is a better fit for the DNA end. Germline CDR1 reads MDHEN; CDR2 reads SYDVKM. This CDR3 has 14 residues. Here the CDR3 DNA reads TGTGCCAGCAGTTTGGTCTGGCAGATGGGCGAGCAGTACTTC. It translates to CASSLVWQMGEQYF.

This chain links TRBV29-1 with TRBJ2-7; D is undetermined. This CDR3 spans 11 amino acids. Germline-derived CDR1 and CDR2 are SQVTM and ANQGSEA. The V gene lost 7 bases and the J gene lost 3 bases, with 10 bases spanning the gap. DNA of the CDR3: TGCAGCGGCAGGACCCACTACGAGCAGTACTTC. Protein product: CSGRTHYEQYF.

This clonotype has just one count. The CDR3 sequence: CSAPHRLVTGSYEQYF. CDR3 bases: TGCAGTGCTCCCCACCGACTAGTAACGGGCTCCTACGAGCAGTACTTC. The chain uses TRBV20-1 and TRBJ2-7, with D possibly TRBD2 on 6 matching bases. Trimming cost V 5 bases and J 0 bases, with 20 bases left between them. CDR1 and CDR2 (germline): DFQATT, SNEGSKA (reference sequence). There are 16 residues in the CDR3.

This clonotype turned up a few times. The rearrangement uses TRBV24-1 and TRBJ2-7; D unresolved. CDR3 length equals 13 residues. The ends were cut back, 5 bases at V and 3 bases at J, with 10 bases in the middle. Germline V gene sequence: CDR1 KGHDR, CDR2 SFDVKD. The DNA of the CDR3 is TGTGCCACCAGTGGTGAGAGGATCTACGAGCAGTACTTC. This codes for CATSGERIYEQYF.

This clonotype was found a few times. This chain links TRBV20-1 with TRBJ2-1, with 7 bases matching TRBD2. CDR1 DFQATT and CDR2 SNEGSKA come from the germline V gene (reference sequence). The V gene end was trimmed by 1 base and the J gene end by 7 bases; junction bases not matched to a gene: 19. This CDR3 region has 18 residues. The chain's CDR3 is CSARAYGGEGGHRNEQFF. CDR3 in DNA: TGCAGTGCTAGAGCGTATGGGGGGGAGGGAGGTCATAGGAATGAGCAGTTCTTC.

The genes are TRBV29-1 and TRBJ2-3; maybe TRBD2 (6 bases). V lost 1 base, J lost 6 bases, and 14 bases lay in between. Germline V gene data show CDR1 as SQVTM and CDR2 as ANQGSEA. The CDR3 is made up of 14 amino acids. The CDR3 sequence is CSVEGLAAADTQYF. The CDR3 coding sequence is TGCAGCGTTGAAGGGTTAGCGGCGGCGGATACGCAGTATTTT.